These 8 T cell receptor beta chains originate from one sample sequenced in a study of breast tumors, draining lymph nodes, adjacent tissues. Breast cancer patients provided tissue from their axillary draining lymph nodes. TCRdb independently ran MiXCR on the multiplex PCR reads; one entry per CDR3 protein. The sample records under 150,000 distinct CDR3 sequences, about 20% being singletons. The sample taken for sequencing was axillary lymph node tissue. All receptors derive from a female donor with breast cancer. Some clones in this sample may be carry-over from other donors' samples.

The table lists this clonotype with many counts. This chain connects TRBV10-3 to TRBJ2-7; unclear D gene. Germline loops: CDR1 ENHRY, CDR2 SYGVKD. This CDR3 spans 12 amino acids. V lost 11 bases and J 0 bases, leaving 11 bases between the germline ends. CDR3 region: CAAGKGSYEQYF. CDR3 bases: TGTGCCGCCGGTAAGGGCTCCTACGAGCAGTACTTC.

This clonotype was picked up many times. The rearrangement uses TRBV20-1 and TRBJ2-7; D is uncertain. In germline, CDR1 is DFQATT, CDR2 SNEGSKA (reference sequence). V was trimmed by 7 bases and J by 1 base, leaving 5 bases between them. The CDR3 is made up of 10 amino acids. The CDR3 loop reads CSVGSYEQYF. DNA of the CDR3: TGCAGTGTTGGGTCCTACGAGCAGTACTTC.

This clonotype was counted many times. V is TRBV18 and J is TRBJ2-7; D is unresolved. Germline loops: CDR1 KGHSH, CDR2 LQKENI. The V end lost 3 bases, the J end lost 1 base, and 10 bases lay between the germline ends. The CDR3 runs to 14 residues. CDR3 bases: TGTGCCAGCTCACCCCCACAAAAGTCCTACGAGCAGTACTTC. Its translation is CASSPPQKSYEQYF.

V gene TRBV5-4 combines with J gene TRBJ1-1; a possible D gene is TRBD1 (5 bases). This CDR3 has 13 amino acids. The germline CDR1 and CDR2 sequences are SGHNT and YYREEE (reference sequence). Trimming took 8 bases from V and 3 from J, leaving 14 bases between them. This CDR3 is CARYGLGDTEAFF. The CDR3 coding sequence is TGTGCCAGGTATGGCCTGGGGGACACTGAAGCTTTCTTT.

This clonotype has a count of ten or more. This chain joins TRBV7-2 and TRBJ2-5; D may match TRBD1 or TRBD2 (5 bases each). V was shortened by 3 bases and J by 7 bases, with 18 bases between the two germline ends. Germline V gene data show CDR1 as SGHTA and CDR2 as FQGNSA. There are 15 residues in the CDR3. The CDR3 loop is CASSFVAGSQGTQYF. The CDR3 DNA is TGTGCCAGCAGCTTTGTGGCGGGCAGCCAGGGGACCCAGTACTTC. The full variable domain, completed using reference TRBV7-2 and TRBJ2-5, is GAGVSQSPSNKVTEKGKDVELRCDPISGHTALYWYRQSLGQGLEFLIYFQGNSAPDKSGLPSDRFSAERTGGSVSTLTIQRTQQEDSAVYLCASSFVAGSQGTQYFGPGTRLLVL.

This clonotype was found once. The chain uses TRBV3-1 and TRBJ2-6; TRBD2 aligns across 12 bases. This CDR3 has 18 amino acids. CDR1 LGHDT and CDR2 YNNKEL come from the germline V gene (reference sequence). V shed 4 bases, J shed 2 bases, and the junction held 6 bases outside the gene matches. CDR3 region: CASSPETSGRAGANVLTF. The CDR3 nucleotides read TGTGCCAGCAGCCCCGAGACTAGCGGGAGAGCTGGGGCCAACGTCCTGACTTTC.

This clonotype has at least ten counts. The chain employs TRBV6-5 and TRBJ2-7, with 7 bases matching TRBD2. The CDR3 sequence is 13 residues long. Germline-derived CDR1 and CDR2 are MNHEY and SVGAGI. With V trimmed by 2 bases and J by 3 bases, 1 base remained unmatched. This CDR3 reads CASSYGTNYEQYF. The CDR3 nucleotides read TGTGCCAGCAGTTACGGGACTAACTACGAGCAGTACTTC.

This clonotype appeared a few times. The junction departs from the called germline gene at one end, perhaps through a read error. V usage is TRBV11-2 and J usage is TRBJ2-7; 10 bases line up with TRBD1. Germline V lookup: CDR1 SGHAT, CDR2 FQNNGV. The CDR3 is 15 amino acids. The CDR3 bases are TGTGCCAGCAGCCGCCGGGACAGGGGCTCCGACGAGCAGTACTTC. Its translation is CASSRRDRGSDEQYF.